The 20 T cell receptor beta chains given below trace back to one sample, sequenced in a study of CD4+ T cells in melanoma. Clones were sequenced by immunoSEQ multiplex PCR, and TCRdb holds only the in-frame ones, with some missing. In the table there are 110,000 to 150,000 clones, around 90% of which are singletons. The receptors were gathered from a human donor with melanoma.

The chain joins TRBV7-8 to TRBJ1-3; TRBD1 matches 9 bases. The germline V gene encodes CDR1 SGHVS and CDR2 FQNEAQ. This CDR3 contains 14 residues. V shed 7 bases, J shed 7 bases, and the junction held 8 bases outside the gene matches. DNA of the CDR3: TGTGCCAGCACCCAACGGGGACAGGGTAACACCATATATTTT. This encodes CASTQRGQGNTIYF.

The chain employs TRBV7-9 and TRBJ1-1; 8 positions agree with TRBD1. Germline V CDR1 and CDR2: SEHNR, FQNEAQ (reference sequence). This CDR3 is 14 amino acids long. Trimming cost V 5 bases and J 5 bases; bases outside gene matches: 7. The CDR3 DNA reads TGTGCCAGCAGCATTCAGGGGGCGCGGACTGAAGCTTTCTTT. Amino acid sequence: CASSIQGARTEAFF.

J is TRBJ2-2 and V is TRBV19, with TRBD1 identical over 9 bases. The trim removed 6 bases at V and 3 bases at J, leaving 14 bases unmatched. CDR1 and CDR2 (germline): LNHDA, SQIVND (reference sequence). CDR3 length equals 18 residues. CDR3 sequence reads: CASRNLSTGGSYTGELFF. CDR3 nucleotides: TGTGCCAGTAGGAACCTCTCTACAGGGGGCTCCTACACCGGGGAGCTGTTTTTT.

Notes on this clone: Other nucleotide sequences in the sample specify the same CDR3. This sequence joins TRBV5-1 and TRBJ2-5; 8 nucleotides agree with TRBD2. The V gene's germline CDR1 is SGHRS and CDR2 YFSETQ. J gave up 2 bases and V 2 bases, and 2 bases lay outside the gene matches. The CDR3 contains 14 residues. The CDR3 nucleotides are TGCGCCAGCAGCTTAACTAGCGGTCAAGAGACCCAGTACTTC. Translation: CASSLTSGQETQYF.

This sequence joins TRBV6-5 and TRBJ1-4, with no clear D. The V and J ends lost 4 bases and 9 bases respectively, with 12 bases between them. Germline-derived CDR1 and CDR2 are MNHEY and SVGAGI. This CDR3 comprises 13 residues. CDR3 region: CASSSVPPKKLFF. The CDR3 DNA reads as TGTGCCAGCAGTTCGGTACCTCCGAAAAAACTGTTTTTT.

V gene TRBV2 combines with J gene TRBJ1-2, with TRBD1 identical over 8 bases. Looked up from germline, CDR1 is SNHLY and CDR2 is FYNNEI. V was clipped by 4 bases and J by 4 bases; unmatched bases: 5. The CDR3 is 14 residues long. The DNA for the CDR3 is TGTGCCAGCAGTGCTGAGGACAGGGCCTATGGCTACACCTTC. Translated: CASSAEDRAYGYTF.

The chain combines TRBV5-1 with TRBJ2-5, with 7 bases lining up with TRBD1. V dropped 5 bases and J dropped 0; count of bases not matched to a gene: 7. Germline CDR1 SGHRS, CDR2 YFSETQ. The CDR3 has 15 residues. The CDR3 here is CASSPDRRNQETQYF. The CDR3 DNA reads as TGCGCCAGCAGTCCGGACAGGCGAAACCAAGAGACCCAGTACTTC.

The chain is built from TRBV2 and TRBJ1-2, with unresolved D. V was trimmed by 7 bases and J by 7 bases, leaving 16 bases between them. Germline lookup yields CDR1 SNHLY and CDR2 FYNNEI. This CDR3 has 13 amino acids. The CDR3 bases are TGTGCCAGCACGACTCTAAATGAGGTTGGCTACACCTTC. Its translation: CASTTLNEVGYTF.

The chain uses TRBV5-1 and TRBJ1-1; D may be TRBD1 (6 bases). Per germline, CDR1 SGHRS and CDR2 YFSETQ. V lost 1 base, J lost 1 base, and 8 bases lay in between. The CDR3 consists of 14 residues. The chain's CDR3 is CASSLLQGNTEAFF. The CDR3 DNA reads as TGCGCCAGCAGCTTGTTACAGGGGAACACTGAAGCTTTCTTT.

The genes are TRBV5-1 and TRBJ2-5; 8 bases fit TRBD1. The CDR3 is made up of 18 amino acids. V was clipped by 0 bases and J by 1 base; unmatched bases: 11. Germline CDR1 SGHRS, CDR2 YFSETQ. The CDR3 protein is CASSLAGTGDSTQETQYF. For the CDR3, the DNA is TGCGCCAGCAGCTTGGCTGGGACAGGAGACTCCACCCAAGAGACCCAGTACTTC. Full variable domain (missing parts from reference TRBV5-1 and TRBJ2-5): KAGVTQTPRYLIKTRGQQVTLSCSPISGHRSVSWYQQTPGQGLQFLFEYFSETQRNKGNFPGRFSGRQFSNSRSEMNVSTLELGDSALYLCASSLAGTGDSTQETQYFGPGTRLLVL.

The chain's CDR3 is CASSSTSGGAGEQFF. The CDR3 region has the DNA TGTGCCAGCAGCTCGACTAGCGGGGGGGCCGGTGAGCAGTTCTTC. The rearrangement links TRBV7-3 to TRBJ2-1; TRBD2 matches 14 bases. The CDR3 has 15 amino acids. The germline V gene encodes CDR1 SGHTA and CDR2 FQGTGA. The V gene end was trimmed by 4 bases and the J gene end by 9 bases; junction bases not matched to a gene: 5.

The chain recombines TRBV19 with TRBJ1-1, with TRBD1 as a possible D gene (5 bases). CDR1 LNHDA and CDR2 SQIVND come from the germline V gene (reference sequence). The CDR3 sequence is 13 residues long. The V gene lost 3 bases and the J gene lost 7 bases, with 12 bases spanning the gap. The chain's CDR3 is CASSIRRGSEAFF. CDR3 bases: TGTGCCAGTAGTATTCGGAGGGGAAGTGAAGCTTTCTTT.

The gene calls are TRBV5-1 and TRBJ2-2, with 7 bases lining up with TRBD2. The CDR3 totals 17 residues. Trimming took 3 bases from V and 1 from J; bases not matched to a gene: 9. The V gene's germline CDR1 is SGHRS and CDR2 YFSETQ. In nucleotides, the CDR3 is TGCGCCAGCAGCTGGGAGGGACGATCCATGAACACCGGGGAGCTGTTTTTT. Encoded protein: CASSWEGRSMNTGELFF.

The V and J genes are TRBV5-4 and TRBJ2-3; D assignment may be TRBD1 or TRBD2 (5 bases each). V was cut by 3 bases and J by 1 base, with 18 bases left in between. Germline values: CDR1 SGHNT, CDR2 YYREEE (reference sequence). This CDR3 is 17 amino acids long. CDR3 nucleotide sequence: TGTGCCAGCAGCTACGGGGCAAGGGGCGCCGGCACAGATACGCAGTATTTT. This sequence encodes CASSYGARGAGTDTQYF. Combining the CDR3 with reference TRBV5-4 and TRBJ2-3 gives the whole variable domain ETGVTQSPTHLIKTRGQQVTLRCSSQSGHNTVSWYQQALGQGPQFIFQYYREEENGRGNFPPRFSGLQFPNYSSELNVNALELDDSALYLCASSYGARGAGTDTQYFGPGTRLTVL.

V gene TRBV4-2 combines with J gene TRBJ2-5; D gene unclear. This CDR3 region has 14 residues. Germline V gene sequence: CDR1 LGHNA, CDR2 YNFKEQ. The ends were cut back, 4 bases at V and 2 bases at J, with 11 bases in the middle. CDR3 sequence (DNA): TGTGCCAGCAGCCCCGTCGGAGAGCAAGAGACCCAGTACTTC. This encodes CASSPVGEQETQYF.

The rearrangement uses TRBV28 and TRBJ1-2; 10 bases are shared with TRBD1. After removal of 5 bases from V and 2 bases from J, the junction contained 5 bases not matched to a gene. Germline-derived CDR1 and CDR2 are MDHEN and SYDVKM. CDR3 length: 15 residues. The CDR3 bases are TGTGCCAGCAGTGATTGGACAGGGGGAAACTATGGCTACACCTTC. Amino acids: CASSDWTGGNYGYTF.

The J gene is TRBJ2-3, the V gene TRBV11-1; D unclear. This CDR3 is built from 15 residues. With 5 bases removed from V and 6 bases from J, the gap between germline ends came to 18 bases. In germline, CDR1 is SGHAT, CDR2 FQDESV (reference sequence). The CDR3 protein is CASSDKKSLRDTQYF. CDR3 nucleotide sequence: TGTGCCAGCAGCGACAAGAAGTCTTTGCGGGATACGCAGTATTTT. Full variable domain (remainder filled in from reference TRBV11-1 and TRBJ2-3): EAEVAQSPRYKITEKSQAVAFWCDPISGHATLYWYRQILGQGPELLVQFQDESVVDDSQLPKDRFSAERLKGVDSTLKIQPAELGDSAMYLCASSDKKSLRDTQYFGPGTRLTVL.

V is TRBV6-5 and J is TRBJ1-4; possible D gene TRBD1, 6 bases. V lost 10 bases, J lost 5 bases, and 14 bases lay in between. CDR3 length: 13 residues. Germline assignment: CDR1 MNHEY and CDR2 SVGAGI. The CDR3 nucleotides are TGTGCCACCATGGACAGATGGAATGAAAAACTGTTTTTT. Protein: CATMDRWNEKLFF.

This clone was observed a few times. The J gene is TRBJ1-1, the V gene TRBV18, with a possible D match to TRBD1 (6 bases). The CDR3 runs to 16 residues. Per the germline V gene, CDR1 is KGHSH and CDR2 is LQKENI. V lost 6 bases and J lost 4, with 21 bases in between. The CDR3 reads CASSPDRLTAGTEAFF. The CDR3, as DNA: TGTGCCAGCTCTCCAGACAGGCTAACTGCGGGCACTGAAGCTTTCTTT.

CDR3 sequence: CASSSGGLQETQYF. CDR3 bases: TGCGCCAGCAGCAGCGGGGGTCTCCAAGAGACCCAGTACTTC. The V and J genes are TRBV5-1 and TRBJ2-5; 8 positions match TRBD2. Trimming cost V 4 bases and J 1 base; bases outside gene matches: 3. This CDR3 has 14 residues. Looked up from germline, CDR1 is SGHRS and CDR2 is YFSETQ.